These 27 T cell receptor beta chains originate from one sample sequenced in a study of human T cells and chemical hapten exposure (dated by TCRdb to the early 2020s). Library preparation used RACE. These reads were obtained on a NextSeq 500. TCRdb trimmed public reads at Q25 via fastp, called clones via MiXCR and kept in-frame beta chains. Each entry merges the rows of one CDR3 protein and shows their most common DNA and genes. This sample holds about 120,000 distinct CDR3 sequences; 9% to 14% were observed only once. Of the sample, more than 1.3% is held by the ten largest clones. The time point label, read with the paper, signifies: patch test 1, 2 weeks after DPC sensitization. The sample's treatment or condition label, decoded: therapeutic diphenylcyclopropenone sensitization with weekly scalp DPC. Specimen: whole blood, collected in connection with sensitization to the hapten diphenylcyclopropenone (DPC). Receptors originate from a woman in her forties or fifties with alopecia areata. Some clones in this sample may be carry-over from other donors' samples.

The J gene is TRBJ2-5, the V gene TRBV18, with 7 bases matching TRBD2. V was clipped by 6 bases and J by 1 base; unmatched bases: 11. The CDR3 has 16 amino acids. Looked up from germline, CDR1 is KGHSH and CDR2 is LQKENI. The CDR3 nucleotides are TGTGCCAGCTCGTTCTCGGGGGGACCAACCCAAGAGACCCAGTACTTC. This translates into CASSFSGGPTQETQYF.

The rearrangement joins TRBV28 to TRBJ2-7; D unresolved. The CDR3 consists of 16 residues. V lost 7 bases to trimming and J lost 7 bases, with 26 bases between them. From germline, CDR1 is MDHEN and CDR2 SYDVKM. The CDR3: CASTSFPGPGRYEQYF. The CDR3 nucleotides are TGTGCCAGCACAAGTTTTCCTGGCCCCGGCCGGTATGAGCAGTACTTC.

The V and J genes are TRBV10-2 and TRBJ2-7; 11 bases are a match to TRBD1. This CDR3 comprises 13 residues. Germline CDR1 and CDR2: WSHSY and SAAADI. Trimming took 8 bases from V and 1 from J; bases not matched to a gene: 1. CDR3 sequence: CASGTGGSYEQYF. The CDR3, as DNA: TGCGCCAGCGGGACAGGGGGTTCCTACGAGCAGTACTTC.

The chain combines TRBV5-1 with TRBJ1-4; 7 nucleotides agree with TRBD1. In germline, CDR1 is SGHRS, CDR2 YFSETQ. After removal of 7 bases from V and 4 bases from J, the junction contained 4 bases not matched to a gene. The CDR3 contains 13 residues. DNA of the CDR3: TGCGCCAGCCGACAGGGATTTAATGAAAAACTGTTTTTT. Translated, it gives CASRQGFNEKLFF.

This clonotype turned up a few times. The J gene is TRBJ2-5, the V gene TRBV7-9; 7 bases fit TRBD1. In germline, CDR1 is SEHNR, CDR2 FQNEAQ (reference sequence). The CDR3 totals 14 residues. V was pared by 5 bases and J by 7 bases, with 10 bases of the junction left unmatched. CDR3 sequence: CASSLEAAGGTQYF. DNA for the CDR3: TGTGCCAGCAGCCTAGAGGCGGCAGGGGGGACCCAGTACTTC.

This clonotype showed up just a few times. The rearrangement joins TRBV29-1 to TRBJ2-3; D gene uncertain. There are 13 residues in the CDR3. V lost 4 bases and J 2 bases, leaving 10 bases between the germline ends. Looked up from germline, CDR1 is SQVTM and CDR2 is ANQGSEA. The CDR3 protein is CSVARFHTDTQYF. DNA for the CDR3: TGCAGCGTTGCGAGATTCCACACAGATACGCAGTATTTT.

The chain carries TRBV6-5 and TRBJ2-5; 9 bases are shared with TRBD1. Germline CDR1 reads MNHEY; CDR2 reads SVGAGI. This CDR3 contains 15 residues. Trimming removed 5 bases from V and 1 base from J; junction bases left unmatched: 5. This CDR3 reads CASSRTGVLQETQYF. The CDR3 DNA is TGTGCCAGCAGTAGGACAGGGGTCCTCCAAGAGACCCAGTACTTC.

This clonotype has more than one count but fewer than ten. This chain connects TRBV18 to TRBJ1-1, with TRBD1 as a possible D gene (6 bases). The CDR3 has 16 amino acids. Looked up from germline, CDR1 is KGHSH and CDR2 is LQKENI. Trimming cost V 2 bases and J 1 base, with 14 bases left between them. CDR3 residues: CASSPRTVLKNTEAFF. The CDR3 bases are TGTGCCAGCTCACCAAGGACAGTGCTAAAGAACACTGAAGCTTTCTTT.

The chain is built from TRBV28 and TRBJ1-6; maybe TRBD1 (6 bases). Germline lookup yields CDR1 MDHEN and CDR2 SYDVKM. CDR3 length: 15 residues. Trimming stripped 8 bases from V and 4 bases from J, with 15 bases between. This chain's CDR3 is CASLTGASYNSPLHF. The CDR3 DNA is TGTGCCAGCCTCACGGGGGCGTCATATAATTCACCCCTCCACTTT.

This chain links TRBV7-2 with TRBJ2-3; no firm D call. The V end was cut by 1 base, the J end by 5 bases, with 13 bases between. Germline-derived CDR1 and CDR2 are SGHTA and FQGNSA. The CDR3 spans 15 residues. As DNA, the CDR3 is TGTGCCAGCAGCTTAGTTTCCGCCGGTGAAGATACGCAGTATTTT. Translation gives CASSLVSAGEDTQYF.

This clonotype came up many times. V and J are TRBV13 and TRBJ2-7, with 7 nucleotides matching TRBD2. CDR3 length: 16 amino acids. V shed 0 bases and J 0 bases; nucleotides not matched to a gene: 5. Germline CDR1 and CDR2: PRHDT and FYEKMQ (reference sequence). The CDR3 DNA reads as TGTGCCAGCAGCTTAGGCCTAGCGGCTAGCTCCTACGAGCAGTACTTC. Translating gives CASSLGLAASSYEQYF.

J is TRBJ2-2 and V is TRBV5-1; 7 nucleotides line up with TRBD1. Germline-derived CDR1 and CDR2 are SGHRS and YFSETQ. V was clipped by 4 bases and J by 1 base; unmatched bases: 7. The CDR3 extends over 16 amino acids. The CDR3 region is CASSRKGAQNTGELFF. CDR3 nucleotide sequence: TGCGCCAGCAGCAGGAAGGGGGCCCAGAACACCGGGGAGCTGTTTTTT.

This clonotype was counted between two and nine times. The rearrangement joins TRBV7-2 to TRBJ2-1, with D possibly being TRBD1 (5 bases). CDR3 length: 13 residues. Germline lookup yields CDR1 SGHTA and CDR2 FQGNSA. Trimming pared 4 bases from V and 8 bases from J, leaving 12 bases between. CDR3 DNA sequence: TGTGCCAGCAGCTCCCCCGTAGGGGATGAGCAGTTCTTC. Residues: CASSSPVGDEQFF.

This clonotype appeared a few times. This chain uses TRBV6-2 or TRBV6-3 with TRBJ2-7; no clear D gene. The CDR3 totals 12 residues. Germline V gene data show CDR1 as MNHEY and CDR2 as SVGEGT. Trimming removed 2 bases from V and 5 bases from J, with 7 bases in between. The CDR3 DNA sequence: TGTGCCAGCAGTTACCCCCCCGACGAGCAGTACTTC. As protein: CASSYPPDEQYF.

The table lists this clonotype with many counts. The chain is built from TRBV28 and TRBJ2-5; a possible D gene is TRBD2 (5 bases). Per germline, CDR1 MDHEN and CDR2 SYDVKM. This CDR3 contains 15 residues. Trimming left V 2 bases short and J 3 bases short, with 13 bases between. The CDR3 protein is CASSLEDGEKETQYF. CDR3 coding DNA: TGTGCCAGCAGTTTAGAGGACGGGGAAAAAGAGACCCAGTACTTC.

In this sample, this clonotype turned up many times. This chain joins TRBV6-5 and TRBJ1-1; tentative D call: TRBD1 (6 bases). V dropped 8 bases and J dropped 2 bases, with 21 bases sitting between them. The CDR3 consists of 16 residues. The germline CDR1 and CDR2 sequences are MNHEY and SVGAGI. CDR3 amino acids: CASYWGHSRGNTEAFF. The CDR3 nucleotides read TGTGCCAGCTACTGGGGGCACAGCCGGGGAAACACTGAAGCTTTCTTT.

The chain joins TRBV12-3 or TRBV12-4 to TRBJ2-7, with TRBD2 matching 9 bases. The trim removed 5 bases at V and 1 base at J, leaving 9 bases unmatched. This CDR3 is 16 amino acids long. The CDR3 coding sequence is TGTGCCAGCAGTCTTTTTCCTAGCGGGGTTTCCTACGAGCAGTACTTC. It translates to CASSLFPSGVSYEQYF.

This clonotype was recorded many times. The chain combines TRBV28 with TRBJ2-3; D is tentatively TRBD1 or TRBD2 (6 bases each). This CDR3 has 17 residues. Germline CDR1 is MDHEN and CDR2 is SYDVKM. V dropped 3 bases and J dropped 3 bases, with 19 bases sitting between them. CDR3 bases: TGTGCCAGCAGTTTTCCCCCGGGGGCGCGGGGTACAGATACGCAGTATTTT. Its translation: CASSFPPGARGTDTQYF. Full variable domain (rest looked up from reference TRBV28 and TRBJ2-3): DVKVTQSSRYLVKRTGEKVFLECVQDMDHENMFWYRQDPGLGLRLIYFSYDVKMKEKGDIPEGYSVSREKKERFSLILESASTNQTSMYLCASSFPPGARGTDTQYFGPGTRLTVL.

There are many counts of this clonotype. The chain recombines TRBV12-3 or TRBV12-4 with TRBJ1-1, with a possible D match to TRBD1 (6 bases). The CDR3 totals 15 residues. The V gene lost 4 bases and the J gene lost 0 bases, with 12 bases spanning the gap. DNA of the CDR3: TGTGCCAGCAGTTCCGGAACAGGGATGAACACTGAAGCTTTCTTT. It codes for CASSSGTGMNTEAFF.

The rearrangement uses TRBV25-1 and TRBJ1-3; 7 nucleotides align to TRBD1. J lost 0 bases, V lost 5 bases, and 19 bases had no gene match. The CDR3 has 20 residues. The V gene's germline CDR1 is MGHDK and CDR2 SYGVNS. CDR3 in DNA: TGTGCCAGCAGTCCAAAAAAGGGGGCTAACAGGGGAACCTCTGGAAACACCATATATTTT. It specifies CASSPKKGANRGTSGNTIYF.

This clonotype was counted ten times or more. This rearrangement joins TRBV7-8 to TRBJ2-1; no firm D call. Trimming took 5 bases from V and 8 from J, leaving 13 bases between them. The germline V gene encodes CDR1 SGHVS and CDR2 FQNEAQ. This CDR3 is 13 amino acids long. CDR3 sequence (DNA): TGTGCCAGCAGCCGTTCCCCTAGGGATGAGCAGTTCTTC. Protein product: CASSRSPRDEQFF.

This chain connects TRBV28 to TRBJ2-5, with D uncertain. The V gene's germline CDR1 is MDHEN and CDR2 SYDVKM. CDR3 length: 13 amino acids. Trimming took off 0 bases at V and 3 bases at J, with 5 bases between the two ends. CDR3 DNA sequence: TGTGCCAGCAGTTTATGGCAGAAAGAGACCCAGTACTTC. Encoded protein: CASSLWQKETQYF.

The chain couples TRBV5-4 to TRBJ2-7; 15 nucleotides agree with TRBD2. J gave up 5 bases and V 3 bases, and 3 bases lay outside the gene matches. CDR1 is SGHNT, CDR2 YYREEE, per germline (reference sequence). This CDR3 region has 15 residues. The CDR3 protein is CASSWGLAGGNEQYF. The CDR3 region has the DNA TGTGCCAGCAGCTGGGGACTAGCGGGGGGAAACGAGCAGTACTTC.

This clonotype was observed a handful of times. The chain couples TRBV4-3 to TRBJ1-1; D is undetermined. Germline V gives CDR1 LGHNA, CDR2 YSLEER. V lost 1 base, J lost 3 bases, and 9 bases lay in between. This CDR3 is built from 14 residues. The CDR3 DNA reads TGCGCCAGCAGCCAAGGTGGGAGGGACACTGAAGCTTTCTTT. The encoded protein is CASSQGGRDTEAFF.

The J gene is TRBJ1-4, the V gene TRBV6-6; D remains ambiguous. V was shortened by 2 bases and J by 6 bases, with 4 bases between the two germline ends. In germline, CDR1 is MNHNY, CDR2 SVGAGI (reference sequence). This CDR3 is built from 12 residues. This CDR3 reads CASSYADEKLFF. CDR3 DNA sequence: TGTGCCAGCAGTTACGCCGATGAAAAACTGTTTTTT.

This clonotype was recorded at least ten times. The V and J genes are TRBV7-8 and TRBJ1-5, with 9 bases identical to TRBD1. After removal of 5 bases from V and 4 bases from J, the junction contained 3 bases not matched to a gene. This CDR3 comprises 14 residues. CDR1 and CDR2 (germline): SGHVS, FQNEAQ. CDR3 coding DNA: TGTGCCAGCAGCCAGGACAGGGGAAATCAGCCCCAGCATTTT. Encoded protein: CASSQDRGNQPQHF.

This clonotype was counted a few times. The V gene is TRBV2, the J gene TRBJ2-7, with 7 bases fitting TRBD1. The trim removed 7 bases at V and 4 bases at J, leaving 7 bases unmatched. The V gene's germline CDR1 is SNHLY and CDR2 FYNNEI. The CDR3 is 13 amino acids. The CDR3 protein is CASKGTEKYEQYF. The CDR3 DNA sequence: TGTGCCAGCAAGGGGACAGAAAAATACGAGCAGTACTTC.